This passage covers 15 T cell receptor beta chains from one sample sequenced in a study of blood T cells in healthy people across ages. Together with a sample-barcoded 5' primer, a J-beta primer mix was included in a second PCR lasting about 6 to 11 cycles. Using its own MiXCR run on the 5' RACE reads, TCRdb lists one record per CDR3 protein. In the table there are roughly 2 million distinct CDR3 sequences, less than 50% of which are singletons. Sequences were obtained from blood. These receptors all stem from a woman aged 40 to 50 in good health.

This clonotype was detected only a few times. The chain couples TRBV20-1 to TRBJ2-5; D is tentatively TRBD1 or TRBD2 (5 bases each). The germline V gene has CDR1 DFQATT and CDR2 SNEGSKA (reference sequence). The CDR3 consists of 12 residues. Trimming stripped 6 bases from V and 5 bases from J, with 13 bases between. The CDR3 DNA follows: TGCAGTGCCACGGAGGCAGGGGAGACCCAGTACTTC. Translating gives CSATEAGETQYF.

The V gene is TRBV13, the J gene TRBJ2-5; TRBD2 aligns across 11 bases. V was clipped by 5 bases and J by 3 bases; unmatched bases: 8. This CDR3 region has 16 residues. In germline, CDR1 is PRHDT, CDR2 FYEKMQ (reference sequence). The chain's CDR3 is CASSRQLAGVKETQYF. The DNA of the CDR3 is TGTGCCAGCAGCCGTCAACTAGCGGGGGTTAAAGAGACCCAGTACTTC.

The CDR3 region has the DNA TGTGCCATCAGTGAGGCCGGGACTAGAGAGGAGACCCAGTACTTC. It specifies CAISEAGTREETQYF. The chain links TRBV10-3 to TRBJ2-5; 8 nucleotides agree with TRBD2. There are 15 residues in the CDR3. The V and J ends lost 2 bases and 5 bases, in that order; junction bases with no gene match: 7. From germline, CDR1 is ENHRY and CDR2 SYGVKD.

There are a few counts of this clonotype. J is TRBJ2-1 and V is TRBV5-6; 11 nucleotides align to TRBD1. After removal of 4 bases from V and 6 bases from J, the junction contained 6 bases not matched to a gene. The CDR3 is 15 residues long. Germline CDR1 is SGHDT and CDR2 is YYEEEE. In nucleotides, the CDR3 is TGTGCCAGCAGCATGTCCGGGACAGGGGGCAATGAGCAGTTCTTC. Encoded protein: CASSMSGTGGNEQFF. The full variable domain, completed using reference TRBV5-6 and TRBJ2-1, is DAGVTQSPTHLIKTRGQQVTLRCSPKSGHDTVSWYQQALGQGPQFIFQYYEEEERQRGNFPDRFSGHQFPNYSSELNVNALLLGDSALYLCASSMSGTGGNEQFFGPGTRLTVL.

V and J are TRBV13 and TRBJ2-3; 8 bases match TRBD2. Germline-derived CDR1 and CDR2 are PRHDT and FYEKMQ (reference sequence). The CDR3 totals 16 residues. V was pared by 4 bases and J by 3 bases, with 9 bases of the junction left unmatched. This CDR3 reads CASSYPGTSRTDTQYF. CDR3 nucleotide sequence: TGTGCCAGCAGCTACCCCGGGACTAGTCGAACAGATACGCAGTATTTT.

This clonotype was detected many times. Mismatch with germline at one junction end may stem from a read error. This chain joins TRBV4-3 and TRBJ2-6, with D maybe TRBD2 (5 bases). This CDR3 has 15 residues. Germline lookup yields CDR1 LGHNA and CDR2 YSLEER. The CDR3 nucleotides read TGTGCCAGCAGCCAGGCGGGCTCTGGGGCCAACGTCCTGACTTTC. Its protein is CASSQAGSGANVLTF.

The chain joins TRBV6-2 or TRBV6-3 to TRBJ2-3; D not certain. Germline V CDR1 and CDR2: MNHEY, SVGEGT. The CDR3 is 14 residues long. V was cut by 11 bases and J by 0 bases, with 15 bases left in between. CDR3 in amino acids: CAGRSGPSTDTQYF. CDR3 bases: TGTGCCGGCCGGAGTGGGCCTAGCACAGATACGCAGTATTTT.

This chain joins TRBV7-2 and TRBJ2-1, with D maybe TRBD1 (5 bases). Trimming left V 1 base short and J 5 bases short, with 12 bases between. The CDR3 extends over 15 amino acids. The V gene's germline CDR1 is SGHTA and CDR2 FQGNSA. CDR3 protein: CASSLDRIADNEQFF. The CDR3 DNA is TGTGCCAGCAGCTTAGACAGGATAGCTGACAATGAGCAGTTCTTC. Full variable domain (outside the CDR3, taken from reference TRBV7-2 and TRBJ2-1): GAGVSQSPSNKVTEKGKDVELRCDPISGHTALYWYRQSLGQGLEFLIYFQGNSAPDKSGLPSDRFSAERTGGSVSTLTIQRTQQEDSAVYLCASSLDRIADNEQFFGPGTRLTVL.

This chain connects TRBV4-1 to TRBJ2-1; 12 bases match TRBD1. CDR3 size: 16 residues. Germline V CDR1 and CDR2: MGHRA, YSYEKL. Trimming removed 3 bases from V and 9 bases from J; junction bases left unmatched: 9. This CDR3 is CASSHPRDRGLSEQFF. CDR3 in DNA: TGCGCCAGCAGCCATCCCCGGGACAGGGGGCTCAGTGAGCAGTTCTTC.

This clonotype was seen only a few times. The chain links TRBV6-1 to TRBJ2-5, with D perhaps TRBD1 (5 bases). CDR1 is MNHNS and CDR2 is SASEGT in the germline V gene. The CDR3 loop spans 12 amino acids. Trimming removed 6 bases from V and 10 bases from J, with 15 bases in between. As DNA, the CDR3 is TGTGCCAGCAGCGACCTGACAGCGTTCCAGTACTTC. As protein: CASSDLTAFQYF.

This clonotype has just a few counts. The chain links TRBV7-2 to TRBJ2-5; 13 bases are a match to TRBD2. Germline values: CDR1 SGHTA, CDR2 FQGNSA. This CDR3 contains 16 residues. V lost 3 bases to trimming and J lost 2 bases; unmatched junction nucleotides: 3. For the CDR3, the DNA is TGTGCCAGCAGCTTGGGACTAGCGGGGCAGCAAGAGACCCAGTACTTC. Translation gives CASSLGLAGQQETQYF.

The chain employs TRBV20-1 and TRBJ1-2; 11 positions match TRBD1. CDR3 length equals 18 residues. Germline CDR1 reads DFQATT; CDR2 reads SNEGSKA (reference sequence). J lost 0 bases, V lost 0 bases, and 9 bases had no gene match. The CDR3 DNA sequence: TGCAGTGCTAGAGATCTTCGAGGACAGGGGGCTTCTAACTATGGCTACACCTTC. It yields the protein CSARDLRGQGASNYGYTF.

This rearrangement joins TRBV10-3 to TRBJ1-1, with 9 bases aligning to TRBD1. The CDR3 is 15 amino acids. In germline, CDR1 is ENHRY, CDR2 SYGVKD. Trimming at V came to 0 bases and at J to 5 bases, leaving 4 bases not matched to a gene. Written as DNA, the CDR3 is TGTGCCATCAGTGAGTCGGGACAGGGAAGGACTGAAGCTTTCTTT. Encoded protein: CAISESGQGRTEAFF.

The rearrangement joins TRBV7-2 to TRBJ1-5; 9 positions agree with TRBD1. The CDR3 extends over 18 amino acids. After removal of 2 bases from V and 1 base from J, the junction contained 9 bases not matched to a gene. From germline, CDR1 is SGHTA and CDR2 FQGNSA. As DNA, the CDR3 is TGTGCCAGCAGCTTATTCTGGACAGGGGATGGAAGCAATCAGCCCCAGCATTTT. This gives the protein CASSLFWTGDGSNQPQHF.

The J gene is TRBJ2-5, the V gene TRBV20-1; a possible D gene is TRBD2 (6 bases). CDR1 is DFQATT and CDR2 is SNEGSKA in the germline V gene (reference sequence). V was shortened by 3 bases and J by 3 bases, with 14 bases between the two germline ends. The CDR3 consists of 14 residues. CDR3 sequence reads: CSARVAGKEETQYF. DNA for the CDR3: TGCAGTGCTAGGGTGGCGGGGAAGGAAGAGACCCAGTACTTC.